This note documents a single TCR beta chain sequence. Alopecia areata patients had lesional scalp punch biopsies and peripheral blood taken from them. The data belong to a study of CD8+ T cells in alopecia areata. Following extraction, RNA underwent reverse transcription to cDNA, which served as the sequencing template. The protocol was immunoSEQ multiplex PCR, while the TCRdb copy is restricted to in-frame clones and leaves out a portion. The table has hundreds of thousands of clones, under 80% seen once. Germline V CDR1 and CDR2: SGHAT, FQNNGV. J gave up 5 bases and V 7 bases, and 10 bases lay outside the gene matches. The CDR3 totals 14 residues.

This TCR came from a human donor with alopecia areata. The source was CD4+ T cells sorted from blood, collected at week 0. The chain combines TRBV11-2 with TRBJ1-1; 7 nucleotides align to TRBD1. CDR3 loop: CASTSYTGVTEAFF. The CDR3 DNA sequence: TGTGCCAGCACCTCTTACACAGGGGTAACTGAAGCTTTCTTT.